The 32 T cell receptor beta chains reported below all come from one sample, sequenced in a study of identical twins' blood T cells. TCRdb re-called the 5' RACE reads with MiXCR, one entry per CDR3 protein. The sample has 350,000 to 450,000 distinct CDR3 sequences; around 30% are singletons. Sequenced material: PBMCs. These receptors originate from a woman aged 18-55 years in good health.

The V and J genes are TRBV9 and TRBJ1-1; perhaps TRBD1 as D (6 bases). The germline V and J ends were trimmed by 1 base and 4 bases, with 11 bases remaining between them. Germline V gene data show CDR1 as SGDLS and CDR2 as YYNGEE. This CDR3 has 14 residues. The CDR3 reads CASSVTGKSTEAFF. CDR3 in DNA: TGTGCCAGCAGCGTAACAGGGAAGAGCACTGAAGCTTTCTTT.

This clonotype was picked up a small number of times. The chain couples TRBV6-5 to TRBJ2-5; 10 bases fit TRBD1. Trimming took 4 bases from V and 5 from J; bases not matched to a gene: 16. CDR1 and CDR2 from the germline V gene are MNHEY and SVGAGI. The length of the CDR3 is 18 residues. The CDR3: CASSSLVRDRGNLETQYF. The CDR3 coding sequence is TGTGCCAGCAGTTCCCTCGTCCGGGACAGGGGAAATTTGGAGACCCAGTACTTC.

In its sample, this clonotype was seen a few times. The chain combines TRBV9 with TRBJ2-1; 8 bases are a match to TRBD2. The germline gives CDR1 SGDLS, CDR2 YYNGEE. The V and J ends lost 4 bases and 1 base, in that order; junction bases with no gene match: 4. The length of the CDR3 is 15 residues. In DNA form, the CDR3 reads TGTGCCAGCAGCATACGGGAGGGATCCTACAATGAGCAGTTCTTC. Translating gives CASSIREGSYNEQFF. Looking up the rest from reference TRBV9 and TRBJ2-1 gives the full variable domain: DSGVTQTPKHLITATGQRVTLRCSPRSGDLSVYWYQQSLDQGLQFLIQYYNGEERAKGNILERFSAQQFPDLHSELNLSSLELGDSALYFCASSIREGSYNEQFFGPGTRLTVL.

This clonotype was detected only a few times. This rearrangement joins TRBV19 to TRBJ2-3; D possibly corresponds to TRBD1 (5 bases). CDR3 size: 15 residues. Per germline, CDR1 LNHDA and CDR2 SQIVND (reference sequence). V lost 7 bases, J lost 0 bases, and 14 bases lay in between. CDR3 in DNA: TGTGCCAGTAACTGGGGCGGAGCTAGCACAGATACGCAGTATTTT. This translates into CASNWGGASTDTQYF.

This clonotype was found once. V is TRBV7-2 and J is TRBJ1-1; D gene uncertain. Trimming cost V 1 base and J 4 bases, with 13 bases left between them. Germline V gene sequence: CDR1 SGHTA, CDR2 FQGNSA. The CDR3 contains 15 residues. The CDR3 nucleotides are TGTGCCAGCAGCTTAGTGCCCGCGTGGGGCACTGAAGCTTTCTTT. It codes for CASSLVPAWGTEAFF.

V gene TRBV12-3 or TRBV12-4 combines with J gene TRBJ1-5; 10 bases align to TRBD1. The CDR3 runs to 15 residues. The J segment lost 6 bases and the V segment lost 9 bases, leaving 11 bases of the junction unmatched. This CDR3 reads CASQRDRGLRQPQHF. The CDR3 DNA sequence: TGTGCCAGTCAAAGAGACAGGGGGCTTCGTCAGCCCCAGCATTTT.

This clonotype was found once. This chain connects TRBV18 to TRBJ2-7, with TRBD1 identical over 7 bases. Losses at the gene ends were 5 bases for V and 4 bases for J; bases not matched to a gene: 11. The CDR3 length is 15 residues. Germline V lookup: CDR1 KGHSH, CDR2 LQKENI. CDR3 sequence (DNA): TGTGCCAGCTCAATGAGACAGGGTGCAGGATACGAGCAGTACTTC. Protein: CASSMRQGAGYEQYF.

Many counts were recorded for this clonotype. At one end, the junction sequence differs from germline, possibly due to a read error. The chain employs TRBV10-2 and TRBJ2-7; TRBD2 agrees at 8 bases. This CDR3 has 12 residues. CDR1 is WSHSY and CDR2 is SAAADI in the germline V gene. CDR3 amino acids: CASSLAGYEQYF. CDR3 in DNA: TGTGCCAGCAGCTTAGCGGGGTACGAGCAGTACTTC.

The rearrangement uses TRBV18 and TRBJ1-1; 12 nucleotides agree with TRBD1. Germline lookup yields CDR1 KGHSH and CDR2 LQKENI. J gave up 6 bases and V 5 bases, and 4 bases lay outside the gene matches. The CDR3 runs to 14 residues. The CDR3 nucleotides read TGTGCCAGCTCATCGGGACAGGGGGCGTCTGAAGCTTTCTTT. Protein sequence: CASSSGQGASEAFF.

The chain has TRBV20-1 and TRBJ2-1; 11 bases agree with TRBD2. V gave up 6 bases and J gave up 4 bases; unmatched junction bases: 5. The CDR3 sequence is 14 residues long. In germline, CDR1 is DFQATT, CDR2 SNEGSKA (reference sequence). The CDR3 DNA reads as TGCAGTGCCCGGGGACTAGCGGAATACAATGAGCAGTTCTTC. Translated, it gives CSARGLAEYNEQFF.

The chain joins TRBV20-1 to TRBJ1-1; possibly TRBD1 for D (5 bases). The V end was cut by 4 bases, the J end by 2 bases, with 17 bases between. The CDR3 is 15 residues long. CDR1 is DFQATT, CDR2 SNEGSKA, per germline (reference sequence). DNA for the CDR3: TGCAGTGCTATTCCGCCGGGACTTGACAACACTGAAGCTTTCTTT. This codes for CSAIPPGLDNTEAFF.

The gene calls are TRBV7-3 and TRBJ1-1, with unresolved D. This CDR3 is built from 15 residues. Trimming left V 1 base short and J 1 base short, with 10 bases between. Germline V gives CDR1 SGHTA, CDR2 FQGTGA. CDR3 bases: TGTGCCAGCAGCTTAATGCCAGGAGAGAACACTGAAGCTTTCTTT. The encoded protein is CASSLMPGENTEAFF.

This clonotype was picked up a small number of times. J is TRBJ2-1 and V is TRBV12-3 or TRBV12-4, with 7 positions matching TRBD2. V dropped 0 bases and J dropped 4; count of bases not matched to a gene: 6. The CDR3 spans 16 residues. This CDR3 is CASSLAPLAAYNEQFF. The CDR3 DNA reads TGTGCCAGCAGTTTAGCGCCGCTAGCGGCTTACAATGAGCAGTTCTTC.

The rearrangement uses TRBV12-3 or TRBV12-4 and TRBJ2-3; TRBD2 agrees at 8 bases. The CDR3 is made up of 14 amino acids. V lost 6 bases, J lost 7 bases, and 9 bases stayed unmatched. Here the CDR3 reads CASSPVAGSYTQYF. The CDR3 DNA reads TGTGCCAGCAGCCCGGTAGCGGGGAGTTATACGCAGTATTTT.

This clonotype appeared a few times. The genes are TRBV19 and TRBJ2-2; 7 bases are shared with TRBD2. The CDR3 spans 17 residues. Per germline, CDR1 LNHDA and CDR2 SQIVND (reference sequence). Unmatched junction bases numbered 11, after V lost 4 bases and J lost 3 bases. The CDR3 reads CASSRGVTSSHTGELFF. As DNA, the CDR3 is TGTGCCAGTAGTAGGGGGGTGACTAGCTCGCACACCGGGGAGCTGTTTTTT.

V gene TRBV27 combines with J gene TRBJ2-7; D is undetermined. Between the trimmed V and J ends, which lost 3 bases and 6 bases, there was a span of 6 bases. This CDR3 has 11 amino acids. CDR1 and CDR2 (germline): MNHEY, SMNVEV (reference sequence). Here the CDR3 DNA reads TGTGCCAGCAGTTTCTGGGGCGAGCAGTACTTC. It yields the protein CASSFWGEQYF.

J is TRBJ2-2 and V is TRBV20-1, with D perhaps assigned TRBD1 or TRBD2 (5 bases each). Germline V lookup: CDR1 DFQATT, CDR2 SNEGSKA (reference sequence). The CDR3 has 14 amino acids. V shed 6 bases and J shed 9 bases, with 20 bases lying between them. CDR3 nucleotide sequence: TGCAGTGCGAGCACACTTAAAGGGACCAGGGAGCTGTTTTTT. It specifies CSASTLKGTRELFF.

In this sample, this clonotype turned up a few times. The chain has TRBV20-1 and TRBJ2-1; TRBD2 matches 7 bases. V shed 1 base, J shed 1 base, and the junction held 1 base outside the gene matches. Germline CDR1 is DFQATT and CDR2 is SNEGSKA (reference sequence). CDR3 length equals 14 residues. The CDR3 DNA is TGCAGTGCTAGAGTTAGCGGGTCCTACAATGAGCAGTTCTTC. It yields the protein CSARVSGSYNEQFF.

The chain employs TRBV7-2 and TRBJ1-3, with unresolved D. CDR3 size: 13 residues. The V end was cut by 7 bases, the J end by 3 bases, with 10 bases between. Germline-derived CDR1 and CDR2 are SGHTA and FQGNSA. The CDR3 region has the DNA TGTGCCAGCACCCCCCGCCGTGGAAACACCATATATTTT. Amino acids: CASTPRRGNTIYF.

This chain links TRBV27 with TRBJ2-7; possibly TRBD2 for D (6 bases). CDR3 size: 17 residues. V gave up 4 bases and J gave up 0 bases, with 19 bases separating them. From germline, CDR1 is MNHEY and CDR2 SMNVEV (reference sequence). The CDR3 nucleotides are TGTGCCAGCAGTTCATCGGGTGGGACTCGGAGCTCCTACGAGCAGTACTTC. Residues: CASSSSGGTRSSYEQYF.

V and J are TRBV10-3 and TRBJ2-3; D possibly matches TRBD1 or TRBD2 (5 bases each). The germline V gene encodes CDR1 ENHRY and CDR2 SYGVKD. Between the trimmed V and J ends, which lost 4 bases and 2 bases, there was a span of 7 bases. This CDR3 has 13 residues. CDR3 sequence (DNA): TGTGCCATCAGTGCGGGGCACACAGATACGCAGTATTTT. Translation: CAISAGHTDTQYF.

This rearrangement joins TRBV11-2 to TRBJ2-7, with TRBD1 identical over 7 bases. The V and J ends lost 0 bases and 12 bases, in that order; junction bases with no gene match: 11. Germline loops: CDR1 SGHAT, CDR2 FQNNGV. The CDR3 is 14 residues long. CDR3 DNA: TGTGCCAGCAGCTTAGATCGGGACAGCATGAAGCCGTACTTC. Translation gives CASSLDRDSMKPYF.

This chain connects TRBV20-1 to TRBJ1-5; 7 bases agree with TRBD1. Germline V gene data show CDR1 as DFQATT and CDR2 as SNEGSKA (reference sequence). The trim removed 5 bases at V and 5 bases at J, leaving 9 bases unmatched. There are 14 residues in the CDR3. CDR3 in DNA: TGCAGTGCTCGACAGGGAAGTTTGGATCAGCCCCAGCATTTT. Translated: CSARQGSLDQPQHF.

This clonotype was seen a handful of times. This chain uses TRBV20-1 with TRBJ2-5; D ambiguous. Germline V gene lookup returns CDR1 DFQATT and CDR2 SNEGSKA (reference sequence). The ends were cut back, 5 bases at V and 1 base at J, with 14 bases in the middle. The CDR3 is 14 residues long. CDR3 in amino acids: CSAPVSFGQETQYF. The CDR3 region has the DNA TGCAGTGCTCCCGTCTCCTTTGGCCAAGAGACCCAGTACTTC.

The V call is TRBV12-3 or TRBV12-4, the J call TRBJ1-1, with unresolved D. V lost 5 bases and J 5 bases, leaving 12 bases between the germline ends. The CDR3 loop spans 13 amino acids. The DNA for the CDR3 is TGTGCCAGCAGTATAGGACGAAGGACTGAAGCTTTCTTT. Its translation: CASSIGRRTEAFF.

This chain links TRBV6-5 with TRBJ2-7; 7 nucleotides line up with TRBD2. The germline CDR1 and CDR2 sequences are MNHEY and SVGAGI. This CDR3 comprises 14 residues. The ends lost 5 bases at V and 3 bases at J; junction bases unmatched: 7. The CDR3 reads CASSLAEGLYEQYF. CDR3 DNA: TGTGCCAGCAGTCTAGCGGAGGGTCTCTACGAGCAGTACTTC.

The chain couples TRBV20-1 to TRBJ1-5, with D hard to call. The CDR3 contains 13 residues. Germline CDR1 is DFQATT and CDR2 is SNEGSKA (reference sequence). V gave up 8 bases and J gave up 1 base, with 12 bases separating them. The chain's CDR3 is CSPYQPSNQPQHF. The CDR3 DNA reads as TGCAGTCCATACCAGCCGAGCAATCAGCCCCAGCATTTT.

As for this clonotype: This sequence may be a read error, since a much larger clone differs from it by one base. This rearrangement joins TRBV7-9 to TRBJ1-1; 7 nucleotides agree with TRBD1. This CDR3 region has 15 residues. CDR1 and CDR2 from the germline V gene are SEHNR and FQNEAQ (reference sequence). Trimming took 5 bases from V and 0 from J; bases not matched to a gene: 6. In DNA form, the CDR3 reads TGTGCCAGCAGCCCCCAACAGGGGATGAACACTGAAGCTTTCTTT. Amino acid sequence: CASSPQQGMNTEAFF.

About this clonotype itself: No conserved phenylalanine or tryptophan ends this CDR3, so it is likely a read error. The gene calls are TRBV10-3 and TRBJ1-3; D not certain. CDR1 is ENHRY, CDR2 SYGVKD, per germline. CDR3 size: 17 residues. The chain's CDR3 is CAPSPPRVTSSGNTIYS. The CDR3 region has the DNA TGTGCTCCATCCCCCCCCCGTGTGACTTCGAGTGGAAACACCATATATTCT.

The V call is TRBV10-3, the J call TRBJ2-1; either TRBD1 or TRBD2 may fit D (5 bases each). The germline CDR1 and CDR2 sequences are ENHRY and SYGVKD. CDR3 size: 16 residues. Between the trimmed V and J ends, which lost 0 bases and 5 bases, there was a span of 14 bases. The CDR3 is CAISESGPITNNEQFF. The CDR3 nucleotides read TGTGCCATCAGTGAGTCGGGACCGATTACAAACAATGAGCAGTTCTTC.

This clonotype was counted a few times. V is TRBV20-1 and J is TRBJ2-5; the D is unclear. Trimming shortened V by 5 bases and J by 1 base, and 11 bases separated the two germline ends. CDR3 length equals 13 residues. Germline lookup yields CDR1 DFQATT and CDR2 SNEGSKA (reference sequence). For the CDR3, the DNA is TGCAGTGCTCCTACATACCGCCAAGAGACCCAGTACTTC. This sequence encodes CSAPTYRQETQYF.

The V gene is TRBV2, the J gene TRBJ2-4; D perhaps matches TRBD1 (6 bases). Trimming took 6 bases from V and 8 from J, leaving 17 bases between them. Germline CDR1 reads SNHLY; CDR2 reads FYNNEI. There are 14 residues in the CDR3. The DNA of the CDR3 is TGTGCCAGCAGAGAGAATTCGGACAGAGACATTCAGTACTTC. This gives the protein CASRENSDRDIQYF.